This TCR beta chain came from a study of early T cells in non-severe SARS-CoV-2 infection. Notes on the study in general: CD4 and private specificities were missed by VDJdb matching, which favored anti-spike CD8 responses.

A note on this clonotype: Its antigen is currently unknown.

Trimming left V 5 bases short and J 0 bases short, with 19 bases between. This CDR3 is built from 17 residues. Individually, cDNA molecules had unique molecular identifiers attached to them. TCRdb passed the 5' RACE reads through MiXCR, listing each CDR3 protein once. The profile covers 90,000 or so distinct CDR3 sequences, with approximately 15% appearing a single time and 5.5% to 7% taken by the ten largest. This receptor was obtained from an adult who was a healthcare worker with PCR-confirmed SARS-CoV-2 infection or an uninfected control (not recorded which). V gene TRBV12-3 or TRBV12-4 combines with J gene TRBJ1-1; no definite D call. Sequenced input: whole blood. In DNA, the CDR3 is TGTGCCAGCAGTACCCCTAACCCGTTTTTTTTGAACACTGAAGCTTTCTTT. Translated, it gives CASSTPNPFFLNTEAFF.